This TCR beta chain was captured by sequencing in a study of beta chain features in type 1 diabetes. Study context: The study examined roughly 100 million sorted cells across all samples.

The purity of all sorted populations exceeded 98%. Of the isolated RNA, all was reverse transcribed, and so the sequenced material was expressed TCRB transcripts. The data were produced by immunoSEQ multiplex PCR, yet TCRdb's version contains in-frame clones alone and is incomplete. The sample lists hundreds of thousands of clones; roughly an eighth were seen once. Comment on this clone: The antigen is unknown.

The germline V gene encodes CDR1 GTSNPN and CDR2 SVGIG (reference sequence). Trimming pared 2 bases from V and 5 bases from J, leaving 15 bases between. CDR3 length: 14 amino acids. Whole-study results and caveats: TCRB CDR3s were moderately but significantly shorter in Type 1 diabetes patients in all four CD4+ subsets.

The rearrangement uses TRBV30 and TRBJ1-2, with D hard to call. The clonotype originates from a man aged 18 to 30 with type 1 diabetes. The sample consisted of naive CD4+ T cells from blood. This CDR3 reads CAWSYLGEGYGYTF. The DNA for the CDR3 is TGTGCCTGGAGTTACCTCGGGGAAGGGTATGGCTACACCTTC. The full variable domain, in which reference TRBV30 and TRBJ1-2 provide the parts outside the CDR3, is SQTIHQWPATLVQPVGSPLSLECTVEGTSNPNLYWYRQAAGRGLQLLFYSVGIGQISSEVPQNLSASRPQDRQFILSSKKLLLSDSGFYLCAWSYLGEGYGYTFGSGTRLTVV.